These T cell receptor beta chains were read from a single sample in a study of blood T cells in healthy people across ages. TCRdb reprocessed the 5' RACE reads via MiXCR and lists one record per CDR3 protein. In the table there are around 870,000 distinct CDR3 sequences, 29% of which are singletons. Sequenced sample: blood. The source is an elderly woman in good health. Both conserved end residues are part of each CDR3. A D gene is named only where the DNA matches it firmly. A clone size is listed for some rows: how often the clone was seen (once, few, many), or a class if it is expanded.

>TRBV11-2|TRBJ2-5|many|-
CASSSNKGVYRYF
TGTGCCAGCAGCTCAAATAAAGGCGTTTACCGGTACTTC
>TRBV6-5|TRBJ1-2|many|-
CASSYRTYYGYTF
TGTGCCAGCAGTTACAGGACGTACTATGGCTACACCTTC
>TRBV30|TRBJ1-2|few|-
CAWSQTRYYGYTF
TGTGCCTGGAGTCAAACGCGATACTATGGCTACACCTTC
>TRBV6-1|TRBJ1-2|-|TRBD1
CASRPGQGPGPNYGHTF
TGTGCCAGCCGCCCGGGACAGGGCCCGGGTCCAAACTATGGCCACACCTTC
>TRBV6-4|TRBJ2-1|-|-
CASSETQGSYNERFF
TGTGCCAGCAGTGAGACGCAGGGTTCCTACAATGAGCGGTTCTTC
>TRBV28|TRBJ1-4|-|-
CASSLPGSTTNEKLFF
TGTGCCAGCAGTTTACCCGGATCCACGACGAATGAAAAACTGTTTTTT
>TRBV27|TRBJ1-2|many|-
CASSQTRGSYGYTF
TGTGCCAGCAGCCAAACCAGGGGATCCTATGGCTACACCTTC
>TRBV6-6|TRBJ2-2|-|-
CASRPNHNTGELFF
TGTGCCAGCAGACCAAACCATAACACCGGGGAGCTGTTTTTT
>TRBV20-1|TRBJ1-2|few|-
CSARKLSQEYGYTF
TGCAGCGCACGGAAGCTCTCCCAGGAATATGGCTACACCTTC
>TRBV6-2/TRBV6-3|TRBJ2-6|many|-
CASSYRQGIAKESSGANVLTF
TGTGCCAGCAGTTATAGGCAGGGGATTGCTAAGGAGAGCTCTGGGGCCAACGTCCTGACTTTC
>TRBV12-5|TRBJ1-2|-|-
CASGREGSGPVYGYTF
TGTGCTAGTGGACGAGAGGGGTCGGGGCCGGTCTATGGCTACACCTTC
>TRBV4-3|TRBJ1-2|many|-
CASSQDYQFNYGYTF
TGCGCCAGCAGCCAAGATTATCAATTTAACTATGGCTACACCTTC
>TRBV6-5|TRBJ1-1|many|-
CASSYVGAGAAFF
TGTGCCAGCAGTTACGTGGGGGCCGGGGCGGCTTTCTTT
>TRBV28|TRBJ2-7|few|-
CASTIHGPRDEQYF
TGTGCCAGCACCATCCACGGGCCTCGGGACGAGCAGTACTTC
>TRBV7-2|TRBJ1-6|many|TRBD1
CASSLAQGAWNSPLHF
TGTGCCAGCAGCTTAGCCCAGGGGGCTTGGAATTCACCCCTCCACTTT
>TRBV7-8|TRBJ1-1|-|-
CASSLVGGVYSFF
TGTGCCAGCAGCTTAGTTGGGGGGGTCTATTCTTTCTTT
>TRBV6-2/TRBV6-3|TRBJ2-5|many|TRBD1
CASSIRGGTGKAETQYF
TGTGCCAGCAGTATACGAGGAGGGACAGGGAAGGCGGAGACCCAGTACTTC
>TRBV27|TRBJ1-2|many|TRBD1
CASSARQGAGYGYTF
TGTGCCAGCAGTGCCCGACAGGGGGCAGGCTATGGCTACACCTTC
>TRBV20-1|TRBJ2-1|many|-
CSARAVHEQFF
TGCAGTGCTAGAGCTGTCCATGAGCAGTTCTTC
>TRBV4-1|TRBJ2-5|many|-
CASSGQSETQYF
TGCGCCAGCAGTGGACAGTCGGAGACCCAGTACTTC
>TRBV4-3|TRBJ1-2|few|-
CASSQDELGIPNYGYTF
TGCGCCAGCAGCCAGGACGAGTTGGGGATCCCCAACTATGGCTACACCTTC
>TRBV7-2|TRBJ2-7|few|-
CASSSLGAGTKEIQYF
TGTGCCAGCAGCTCCTTGGGGGCGGGGACGAAAGAGATCCAGTACTTC
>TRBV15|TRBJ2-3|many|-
CATSRADIPSTDTQYF
TGTGCCACCAGCAGAGCGGACATCCCAAGCACAGATACGCAGTATTTT
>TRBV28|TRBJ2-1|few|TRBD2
CASTSGGYSSYNEQFF
TGTGCCAGCACCAGCGGGGGGTATAGCTCCTACAATGAGCAGTTCTTC
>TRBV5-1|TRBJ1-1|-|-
CASSFKGGDEAFF
TGCGCCAGCAGCTTTAAAGGGGGGGATGAAGCTTTCTTT
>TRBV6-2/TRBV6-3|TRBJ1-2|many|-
CASGLPYPTF
TGTGCCAGCGGACTCCCCTATCCCACCTTC
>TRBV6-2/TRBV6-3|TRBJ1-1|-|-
CASSYYGAGTEAFF
TGTGCCAGCAGTTACTACGGGGCGGGCACTGAAGCTTTCTTT
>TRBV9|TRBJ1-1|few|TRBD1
CASSPRTGGGTEAFF
TGTGCCAGCAGCCCTCGGACAGGAGGAGGCACTGAAGCTTTCTTT
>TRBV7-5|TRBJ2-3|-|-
CISVSEAKGGGLAGVSDTQYF
-
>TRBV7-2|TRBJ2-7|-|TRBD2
CASSWGGASGGAEQYF
TGTGCCAGCAGCTGGGGCGGGGCTAGCGGGGGGGCTGAGCAGTACTTC
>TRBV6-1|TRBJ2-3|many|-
CASTASSTDTQYF
TGTGCCAGCACGGCCAGCAGCACAGATACGCAGTATTTT
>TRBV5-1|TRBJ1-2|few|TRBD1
CASSLDRDSDYGYTF
TGCGCCAGCAGCTTGGATCGGGACAGCGACTATGGCTACACCTTC
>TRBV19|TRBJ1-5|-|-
CASSDRRDQPQHF
TGTGCCAGTAGTGACCGACGGGATCAGCCCCAGCATTTT
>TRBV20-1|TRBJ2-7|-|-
CSAKGIYEQYF
TGCAGTGCTAAAGGGATCTACGAGCAGTACTTC
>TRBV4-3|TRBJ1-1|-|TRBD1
CASSRRTGSTEAFF
TGCGCCAGCAGCCGACGGACAGGGAGCACTGAAGCTTTCTTT
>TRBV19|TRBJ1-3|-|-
CASSIFAGNTIYF
TGTGCCAGTAGTATCTTCGCTGGAAACACCATATATTTT
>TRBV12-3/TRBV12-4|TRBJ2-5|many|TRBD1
CASSLGRGSQYF
TGTGCCAGCAGTTTAGGCAGGGGGTCCCAGTACTTC
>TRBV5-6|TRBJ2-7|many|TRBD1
CASSLAAGQGDSYEQYF
TGTGCCAGCAGCTTGGCTGCCGGACAGGGCGACTCCTACGAGCAGTACTTC
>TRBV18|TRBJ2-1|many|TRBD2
CASSAAGGLNNEQFF
TGTGCCAGCTCAGCCGCGGGGGGCCTCAACAATGAGCAGTTCTTC
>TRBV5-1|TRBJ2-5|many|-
CASRPTSGQTQYF
TGCGCCAGCAGACCTACTAGTGGTCAGACCCAGTACTTC
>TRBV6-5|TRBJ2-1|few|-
CASSSFKKSSYNEQFF
TGTGCCAGCAGCTCCTTTAAAAAGAGCTCCTACAATGAGCAGTTCTTC
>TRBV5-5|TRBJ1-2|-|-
CASSLSVGGGYGYTF
TGTGCCAGCAGCTTGTCTGTGGGGGGCGGCTATGGCTACACCTTC
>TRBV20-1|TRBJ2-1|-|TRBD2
CSARGGGASYNERFF
TGCAGTGCTAGAGGCGGGGGGGCGTCCTACAATGAGCGGTTCTTC
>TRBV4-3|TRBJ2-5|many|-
CASSQGTGLTETQYF
TGCGCCAGCAGCCAGGGCACGGGACTTACGGAGACCCAGTACTTC
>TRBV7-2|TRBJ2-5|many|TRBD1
CASTNRGSETQYF
TGTGCCAGCACCAACAGGGGTTCGGAGACCCAGTACTTC
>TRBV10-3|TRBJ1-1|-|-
CAISEEILATEAFF
TGTGCCATCAGTGAAGAAATCCTCGCCACTGAAGCTTTCTTT
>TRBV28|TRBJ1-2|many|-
CASSLPGYNYGYTF
TGTGCCAGCAGTTTGCCAGGGTATAACTATGGCTACACCTTC
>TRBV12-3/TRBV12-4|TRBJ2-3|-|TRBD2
CASSFLGGVSTDTQYF
TGTGCCAGCAGTTTTTTGGGAGGGGTTAGCACAGATACGCAGTATTTT
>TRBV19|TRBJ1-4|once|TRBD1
CASRTGTGGTKLFF
TGTGCCAGTAGAACCGGGACAGGGGGGACAAAACTGTTTTTT
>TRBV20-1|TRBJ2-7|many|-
CSARKKDEQYF
TGCAGTGCCAGAAAAAAGGACGAGCAGTACTTC
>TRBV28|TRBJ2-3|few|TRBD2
CASSHSSSGSGSDTQYF
TGTGCCAGCAGTCACTCCTCTAGCGGGAGTGGTTCAGATACGCAGTATTTT
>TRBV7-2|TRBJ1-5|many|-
CASSYRDSNQPQHF
TGTGCCAGCAGTTACAGGGATAGCAATCAGCCCCAGCATTTT
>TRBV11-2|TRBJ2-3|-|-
CASSLGRLGFTTNEKRYF
TGTGCCAGCAGCTTAGGACGGCTTGGGTTTACAACTAATGAAAAACGGTATTTT
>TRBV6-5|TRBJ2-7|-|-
CASGPRPGHHPYEQYF
TGTGCCAGCGGCCCAAGACCGGGACACCATCCCTACGAGCAGTACTTC
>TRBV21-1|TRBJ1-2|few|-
CASSKGGANYGYTF
TGTGCCAGCAGCAAAGGGGGGGCTAACTATGGCTACACCTTC
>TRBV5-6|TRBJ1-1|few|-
CASSFRAEAFF
TGTGCCAGCAGCTTCAGGGCTGAAGCTTTCTTT
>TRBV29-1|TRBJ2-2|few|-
CSVAHRTNTGELFF
TGCAGCGTTGCCCACAGGACGAACACCGGGGAGCTGTTTTTT